The clone carrying this T cell receptor beta chain turned up a few times. The data originate from a study of T-cell memory formation after mild COVID-19. 5'RACE primed from the constant segment yielded TCR alpha and TCR beta cDNA libraries bearing sample barcodes and UMIs. TCRdb re-analysed the 5' RACE reads in MiXCR, keeping a single row per CDR3 protein. The table includes fewer than 650,000 distinct CDR3 sequences, about 20% detected once. Trimming took 3 bases from V and 7 from J, leaving 10 bases between them. This CDR3 contains 14 residues. The sequence was collected from an adult woman who had mild COVID-19 (a few samples of this study predate the infection). Cell type and time point are not known. V is TRBV12-3 or TRBV12-4 and J is TRBJ1-6; no clear D. Specimen: PBMCs or a T cell subset sorted from them (not recorded which). As DNA, the CDR3 is TGTGCCAGCAGTTTGACCGGGGAAAATTCACCCCTCCACTTT. This encodes CASSLTGENSPLHF.